This T cell receptor beta chain was found in a study of blood T cell repertoires in COVID-19. At the level of the study: Both acute and convalescent COVID-19 samples were obtained from the United States, Italy and Spain. In each case, the material was cDNA or gDNA derived from T cells, B-cell-depleted T cells, or PBMCs.

Original methodology: Estimation of nucleated cell counts relied on the amplification of reference gene primers. Sequencing used immunoSEQ multiplex PCR; TCRdb keeps in-frame clones, though not all of them. V, J and clone size are those of that table, while D and trimming were read from the DNA. The sample records some 220,000 clones, 84% being singletons. V was clipped by 3 bases and J by 2 bases, with 5 bases between them. This CDR3 is 12 amino acids long. CDR1 is DFQATT and CDR2 is SNEGSKA in the germline V gene (reference sequence). The sample was peripheral blood. The receptor was isolated from a man aged 50 to 60 with acute or convalescent COVID-19. The chain is built from TRBV20-1 and TRBJ1-3; no firm D call. In DNA, the CDR3 is TGCAGTGCTAGTCTTACTGGAAACACCATATATTTT. It specifies CSASLTGNTIYF.